This T cell receptor (beta chain) appears in the sequencing data of a study of blood T cell repertoires in COVID-19. Libraries were prepared by immunoSEQ multiplex PCR; TCRdb keeps only in-frame clonotypes and omits some of them. The sample carries around 250,000 clones, around 80% recorded once. Each exposed participant met a COVID-19 case in the 2 weeks preceding study entry. Trimming at V came to 5 bases and at J to 3 bases, leaving 1 base not matched to a gene. Germline V gene sequence: CDR1 SGHTA, CDR2 FQGTGA. This CDR3 has 15 amino acids. This TCR was recovered from a middle-aged man who had been exposed to COVID-19. The rearrangement uses TRBV7-3 and TRBJ2-2; 12 bases are a match to TRBD2. The sample taken for sequencing was PBMCs or T cells enriched from blood (not recorded which). The CDR3 protein is CASSLAGGDTGELFF. The CDR3 region has the DNA TGTGCCAGCAGCCTAGCGGGAGGGGACACCGGGGAGCTGTTTTTT.